Below, 13 T cell receptor beta chains from the same sample are listed, as sequenced in a study of cytomegalovirus exposure and HLA in healthy donors. Measured with immunoSEQ multiplex PCR; TCRdb has only the in-frame clones, and not every one. This sample has 220,000 or so clones, with around four fifths found just once. The sample consisted of PBMCs. These TCRs come from a woman between 18 and 30 years old in good health and CMV-seronegative.

This clone was seen only a few times. The genes are TRBV6-5 and TRBJ1-2, with D uncertain. V lost 0 bases and J lost 8, with 13 bases in between. The CDR3 has 14 residues. Germline V gene data show CDR1 as MNHEY and CDR2 as SVGAGI. DNA of the CDR3: TGTGCCAGCAGTTACTCGTCTGGCCCGGAGGGCTACACCTTC. Its translation is CASSYSSGPEGYTF.

DNA of the CDR3: TGTGCCAGCGCCCCCAGGTCCTTTAATGAAAAACTGTTTTTT. It specifies CASAPRSFNEKLFF. The chain has TRBV6-1 and TRBJ1-4; D is unresolved. V lost 8 bases and J lost 4, with 14 bases in between. Per the germline V gene, CDR1 is MNHNS and CDR2 is SASEGT. The CDR3 has 14 residues.

CDR3 residues: CASSSLMGAGEAFF. The CDR3, as DNA: TGTGCCAGCAGCTCATTGATGGGAGCGGGTGAAGCTTTCTTT. The chain combines TRBV28 with TRBJ1-1, with D hard to call. The CDR3 contains 14 residues. V lost 6 bases and J lost 7, with 18 bases in between. Germline V gene data show CDR1 as MDHEN and CDR2 as SYDVKM.

V is TRBV5-4 and J is TRBJ1-1; weak D call: TRBD1 (5 bases). Germline CDR1 reads SGHNT; CDR2 reads YYREEE (reference sequence). V dropped 3 bases and J dropped 5 bases, with 17 bases sitting between them. CDR3 length: 15 residues. The CDR3 reads CASSSHSGGRTEAFF. The CDR3 nucleotides read TGTGCCAGCAGCTCACACTCTGGGGGGAGGACTGAAGCTTTCTTT.

The sample holds a few counts of this clone. The chain has TRBV5-1 and TRBJ1-1; 7 positions match TRBD1. The germline V gene encodes CDR1 SGHRS and CDR2 YFSETQ. The CDR3 length is 14 residues. V shed 3 bases, J shed 4 bases, and the junction held 6 bases outside the gene matches. CDR3 DNA: TGCGCCAGCAGCTCGACAGGGACCAGCACTGAAGCTTTCTTT. Its translation: CASSSTGTSTEAFF.

For this clone: The sample has other DNA sequences that encode this CDR3 too. V gene TRBV5-1 combines with J gene TRBJ1-5; TRBD1 aligns across 11 bases. CDR3 size: 14 residues. The trim removed 2 bases at V and 6 bases at J, leaving 1 base unmatched. Germline CDR1 and CDR2: SGHRS and YFSETQ. The CDR3 region has the DNA TGCGCCAGCAGCTTAGGGACAGGGGGTCAGCCCCAGCATTTT. Translating gives CASSLGTGGQPQHF.

A few counts support this clone. One junction end disagrees with the germline gene, perhaps due to a read error. This chain uses TRBV2 with TRBJ1-5, with TRBD1 identical over 7 bases. CDR1 and CDR2 (germline): SNHLY, FYNNEI. This CDR3 region has 13 residues. DNA of the CDR3: TGTGCCTGCAGGGGGTCGGGCAATCAGCCCCAGCATTTT. It codes for CACRGSGNQPQHF.

The V call is TRBV7-3, the J call TRBJ2-5; D is tentatively TRBD1 or TRBD2 (5 bases each). The germline V and J ends were trimmed by 5 bases and 7 bases, with 17 bases remaining between them. Germline V gene data show CDR1 as SGHTA and CDR2 as FQGTGA. The CDR3 is made up of 14 amino acids. The CDR3 protein is CASSLSAHGGTQYF. CDR3 sequence (DNA): TGTGCCAGCAGCCTTTCGGCCCATGGGGGGACCCAGTACTTC. The variable domain in full, completed from reference TRBV7-3 and TRBJ2-5, reads GAGVSQTPSNKVTEKGKYVELRCDPISGHTALYWYRQSLGQGPEFLIYFQGTGAADDSGLPNDRFFAVRPEGSVSTLKIQRTERGDSAVYLCASSLSAHGGTQYFGPGTRLLVL.

The chain has TRBV5-4 and TRBJ1-1; D is unclear. Between the trimmed V and J ends, which lost 0 bases and 1 base, there was a span of 7 bases. Germline V gene lookup returns CDR1 SGHNT and CDR2 YYREEE (reference sequence). CDR3 size: 14 residues. The CDR3 region is CASSLAIENTEAFF. In nucleotides, the CDR3 is TGTGCCAGCAGCTTGGCCATCGAGAACACTGAAGCTTTCTTT. Filled out from reference TRBV5-4 and TRBJ1-1, the complete variable domain reads ETGVTQSPTHLIKTRGQQVTLRCSSQSGHNTVSWYQQALGQGPQFIFQYYREEENGRGNFPPRFSGLQFPNYSSELNVNALELDDSALYLCASSLAIENTEAFFGQGTRLTVV.

This chain connects TRBV6-5 to TRBJ1-4; 9 bases align to TRBD1. The CDR3 contains 15 residues. Germline V gene lookup returns CDR1 MNHEY and CDR2 SVGAGI. V was clipped by 2 bases and J by 8 bases; unmatched bases: 6. This CDR3 reads CASSYGDREVEKLFF. The CDR3 region has the DNA TGTGCCAGCAGTTACGGGGACAGGGAGGTAGAAAAACTGTTTTTT.

The V call is TRBV6-6, the J call TRBJ2-1, with 8 nucleotides matching TRBD2. The V gene's germline CDR1 is MNHNY and CDR2 SVGAGI (reference sequence). After removal of 6 bases from V and 7 bases from J, the junction contained 8 bases not matched to a gene. The length of the CDR3 is 14 residues. Here the CDR3 DNA reads TGTGCCAGCAGCACGGGAGGGCCGGAGAATGAGCAGTTCTTC. Protein product: CASSTGGPENEQFF.

This rearrangement joins TRBV15 to TRBJ2-1; D is uncertain. Trimming removed 5 bases at V and 6 bases at J, with 11 bases between. This CDR3 is built from 13 residues. Germline CDR1 reads LNHNV; CDR2 reads YYDKDF (reference sequence). The CDR3, as DNA: TGTGCCACCAGCTCATCTAGGGCCAATGAGCAGTTCTTC. Residues: CATSSSRANEQFF.

This chain uses TRBV10-2 with TRBJ2-3; no firm D call. V gave up 6 bases and J gave up 3 bases, with 4 bases separating them. The CDR3 length is 11 residues. Germline CDR1 and CDR2: WSHSY and SAAADI. Here the CDR3 reads CASSHTDTQYF. CDR3 DNA sequence: TGCGCCAGCAGCCATACAGATACGCAGTATTTT.